The source of this TCR beta chain is a study of blood T cell repertoires in COVID-19. Study-level information: Both acute and convalescent COVID-19 samples were obtained from the United States, Italy and Spain. T cells, B-cell-depleted T cells, or PBMCs supplied cDNA or gDNA.

Germline values: CDR1 MNHEY, CDR2 SVGEGT. The length of the CDR3 is 13 residues. With 5 bases clipped from V and 14 bases from J, the junction kept 12 bases outside the gene matches. In Seattle, patients joined the study during active infection and were tracked longitudinally. Per the original data handling: Estimated nucleated cell counts came from reference gene primer amplification. Sequenced by immunoSEQ multiplex PCR; TCRdb stores in-frame clones only, minus some. V and J calls and clone size are given by that table; D and trimming were obtained from the DNA. The sample records around 62,000 clones, 88% being singletons.

The receptor was derived from a woman aged 55-69 years with COVID-19, enrolled during active disease. Sequenced: peripheral blood. The gene calls are TRBV6-2 or TRBV6-3 and TRBJ1-5, with TRBD1 identical over 7 bases. The CDR3 sequence is CASSPDRWSQEHF. In DNA, the CDR3 is TGTGCCAGCAGTCCGGACAGGTGGAGTCAGGAGCATTTT.